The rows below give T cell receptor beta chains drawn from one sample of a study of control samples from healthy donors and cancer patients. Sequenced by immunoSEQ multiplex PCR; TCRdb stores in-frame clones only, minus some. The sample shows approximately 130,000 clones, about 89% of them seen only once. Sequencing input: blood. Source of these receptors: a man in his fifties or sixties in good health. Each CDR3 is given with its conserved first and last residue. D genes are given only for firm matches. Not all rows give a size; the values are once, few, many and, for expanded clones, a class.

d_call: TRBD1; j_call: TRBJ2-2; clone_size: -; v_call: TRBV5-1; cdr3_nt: TGCGCCAGCAGCTTGTCCCCGACAGGGGTAGCCGGGGAGCTGTTTTTT; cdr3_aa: CASSLSPTGVAGELFF
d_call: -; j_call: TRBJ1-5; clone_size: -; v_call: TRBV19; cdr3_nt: TGTGCCAGTAGTATTTTATTAGAGAGCAATCAGCCCCAGCATTTT; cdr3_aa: CASSILLESNQPQHF
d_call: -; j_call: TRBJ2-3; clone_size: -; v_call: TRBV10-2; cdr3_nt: TGCGCCAGCAGTGAGTCCTACGGTCTCGTAACAGATACGCAGTATTTT; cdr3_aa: CASSESYGLVTDTQYF
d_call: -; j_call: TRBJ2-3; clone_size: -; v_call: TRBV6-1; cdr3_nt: TGTGCCAGCAGTGAGGAGGGGGTGGCGCGGGATACGCAGTATTTT; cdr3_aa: CASSEEGVARDTQYF
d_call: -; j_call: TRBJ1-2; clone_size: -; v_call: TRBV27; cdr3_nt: TGTGCCAGCAGTTTTGCGCAGGATATCTCTGGCTACACCTTC; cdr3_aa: CASSFAQDISGYTF
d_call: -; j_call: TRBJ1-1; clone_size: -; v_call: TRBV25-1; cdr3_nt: TGTGCCAGCAGTCTTTCGGGGGGGAGAGCTTTCTTT; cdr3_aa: CASSLSGGRAFF
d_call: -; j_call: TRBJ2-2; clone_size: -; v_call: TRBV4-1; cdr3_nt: TGCGCCAGCAGCCAAGATGGTCGCGCATCCGGGGAGCTGTTTTTT; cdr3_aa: CASSQDGRASGELFF
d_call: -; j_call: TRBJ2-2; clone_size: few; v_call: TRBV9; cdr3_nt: TGTGCCAGCAGCGTAGGTCAAACCCCGAACACCGGGGAGCTGTTTTTT; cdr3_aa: CASSVGQTPNTGELFF
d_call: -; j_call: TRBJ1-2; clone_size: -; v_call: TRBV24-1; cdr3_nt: TGTGCCACCAGTGCCGCCGAGGGAGGAACCCCTAACTATGGCTACACCTTC; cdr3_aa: CATSAAEGGTPNYGYTF
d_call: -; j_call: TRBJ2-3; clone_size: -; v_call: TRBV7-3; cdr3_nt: TGTGCCAGCAGCAGCAGCGACTCCCACGATACGCAGTATTTT; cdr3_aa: CASSSSDSHDTQYF
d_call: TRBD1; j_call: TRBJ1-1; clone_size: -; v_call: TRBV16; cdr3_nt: TGTGCCAGCAGCCCAGCCCGGGACAGTGAAGCTTTCTTT; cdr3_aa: CASSPARDSEAFF
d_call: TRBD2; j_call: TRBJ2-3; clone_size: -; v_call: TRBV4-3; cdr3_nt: TGCGCCAGCAGCCAGAAGTTAAGCGGGGCAAGCACAGATACGCAGTATTTT; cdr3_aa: CASSQKLSGASTDTQYF
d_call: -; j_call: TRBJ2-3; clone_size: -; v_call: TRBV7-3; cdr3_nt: TGTGCCAGCAGCTTATCGCAGGGAAGCACGCAGTATTTT; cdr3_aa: CASSLSQGSTQYF